The source of this T cell receptor (beta chain) is a study of blood T cell repertoires in COVID-19. Under the authors' procedure: Amplifying reference gene primers gave estimates of nucleated cell counts. TCRdb keeps only in-frame clones here, not all; method: immunoSEQ multiplex PCR. V, J and clone size reflect that table, while D and trimming were determined from the DNA. This sample has around 80,000 clones, with about 70% found just once. V dropped 3 bases and J dropped 6 bases, with 11 bases sitting between them. There are 14 residues in the CDR3. The germline gives CDR1 KGHSH, CDR2 LQKENI. This clone came up once.

The source material was peripheral blood. The sequence came from a man between 45 and 60 years old with active or convalescent COVID-19. This chain joins TRBV18 and TRBJ1-4; D perhaps matches TRBD1 (6 bases). The CDR3 is CASSPSRQDEKLFF. The CDR3 DNA follows: TGTGCCAGCTCACCCTCCCGACAGGATGAAAAACTGTTTTTT.